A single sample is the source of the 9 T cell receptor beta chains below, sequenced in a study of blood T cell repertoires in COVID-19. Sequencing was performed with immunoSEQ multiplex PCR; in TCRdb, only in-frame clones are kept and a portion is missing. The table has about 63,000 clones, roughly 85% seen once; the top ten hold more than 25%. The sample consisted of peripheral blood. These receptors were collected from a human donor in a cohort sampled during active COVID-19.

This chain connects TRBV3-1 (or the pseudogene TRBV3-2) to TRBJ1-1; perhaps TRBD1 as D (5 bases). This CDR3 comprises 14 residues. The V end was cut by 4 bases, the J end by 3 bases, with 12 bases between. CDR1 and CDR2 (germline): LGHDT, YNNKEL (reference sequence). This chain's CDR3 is CASSLGQGYTEAFF. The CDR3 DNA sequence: TGTGCCAGCAGCCTGGGGCAGGGTTACACTGAAGCTTTCTTT.

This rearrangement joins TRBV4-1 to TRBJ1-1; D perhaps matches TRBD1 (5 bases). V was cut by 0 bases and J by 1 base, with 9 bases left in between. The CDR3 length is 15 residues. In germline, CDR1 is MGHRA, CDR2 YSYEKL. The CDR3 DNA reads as TGCGCCAGCAGCCAAGAGGGGGGGACGAACACTGAAGCTTTCTTT. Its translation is CASSQEGGTNTEAFF.

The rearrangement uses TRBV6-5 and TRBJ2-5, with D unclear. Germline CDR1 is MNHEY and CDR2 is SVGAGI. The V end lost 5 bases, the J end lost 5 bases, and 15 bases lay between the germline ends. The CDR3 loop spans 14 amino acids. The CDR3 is CASSRLETGETQYF. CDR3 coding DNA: TGTGCCAGCAGTCGCTTGGAGACCGGGGAGACCCAGTACTTC.

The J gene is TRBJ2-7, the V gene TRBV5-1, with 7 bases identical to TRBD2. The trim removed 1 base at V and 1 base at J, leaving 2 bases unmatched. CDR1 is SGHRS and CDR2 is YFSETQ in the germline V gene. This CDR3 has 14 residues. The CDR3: CASSLTSASYEQYF. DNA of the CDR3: TGCGCCAGCAGCTTGACTAGCGCTTCCTACGAGCAGTACTTC.

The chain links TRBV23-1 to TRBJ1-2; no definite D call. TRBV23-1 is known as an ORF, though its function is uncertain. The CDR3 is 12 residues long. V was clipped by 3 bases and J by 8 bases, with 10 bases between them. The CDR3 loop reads CASSHSLAGYTF. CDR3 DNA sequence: TGCGCCAGCAGTCATTCCCTGGCCGGCTACACCTTC.

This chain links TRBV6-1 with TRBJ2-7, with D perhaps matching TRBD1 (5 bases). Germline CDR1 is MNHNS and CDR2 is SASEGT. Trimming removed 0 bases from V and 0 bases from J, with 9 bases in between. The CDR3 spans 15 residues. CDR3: CASSEAFDSSYEQYF. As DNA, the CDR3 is TGTGCCAGCAGTGAAGCCTTCGACAGCTCCTACGAGCAGTACTTC.

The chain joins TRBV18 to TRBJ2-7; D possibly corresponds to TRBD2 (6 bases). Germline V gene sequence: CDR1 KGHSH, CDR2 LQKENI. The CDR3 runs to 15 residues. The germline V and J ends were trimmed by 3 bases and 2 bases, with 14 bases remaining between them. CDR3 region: CASSPSLGGTYEQYF. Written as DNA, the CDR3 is TGTGCCAGCTCACCGTCTTTGGGGGGAACCTACGAGCAGTACTTC. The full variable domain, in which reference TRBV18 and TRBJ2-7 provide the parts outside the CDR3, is NAGVMQNPRHLVRRRGQEARLRCSPMKGHSHVYWYRQLPEEGLKFMVYLQKENIIDESGMPKERFSAEFPKEGPSILRIQQVVRGDSAAYFCASSPSLGGTYEQYFGPGTRLTVT.

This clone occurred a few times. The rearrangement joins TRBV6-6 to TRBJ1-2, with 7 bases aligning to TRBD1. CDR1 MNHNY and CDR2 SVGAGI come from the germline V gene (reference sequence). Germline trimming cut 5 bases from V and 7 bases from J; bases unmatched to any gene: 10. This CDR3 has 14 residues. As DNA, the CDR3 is TGTGCCAGCAGTCCACGACAGGGTCTTTCTGGCTACACCTTC. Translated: CASSPRQGLSGYTF.

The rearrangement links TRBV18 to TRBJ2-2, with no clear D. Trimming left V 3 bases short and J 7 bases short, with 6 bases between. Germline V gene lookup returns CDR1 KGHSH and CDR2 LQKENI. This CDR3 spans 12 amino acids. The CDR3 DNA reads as TGTGCCAGCTCACCGGGCATCGGGGAGCTGTTTTTT. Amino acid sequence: CASSPGIGELFF.